Each of the 31 T cell receptor beta chains below was sequenced from the same sample in a study of PD-1 blockade in classical Hodgkin lymphoma. The table came from immunoSEQ multiplex PCR; TCRdb's copy has only in-frame clones and leaves some out. The table lists approximately 57,000 clones, roughly 90% of them singletons. Every single patient, without exception, relapsed after autologous stem cell transplantation, and brentuximab vedotin exposure varied. This specimen was peripheral blood mononuclear cells (PBMCs), taken before the second cycle of nivolumab. The receptors shown here come from a human donor with classical Hodgkin lymphoma.

V and J are TRBV2 and TRBJ2-1; D is unresolved. Germline CDR1 is SNHLY and CDR2 is FYNNEI. This CDR3 spans 13 amino acids. The ends were cut back, 8 bases at V and 2 bases at J, with 10 bases in the middle. The CDR3 protein is CASRPITYNEQFF. CDR3 nucleotide sequence: TGTGCCAGCCGACCTATCACCTACAATGAGCAGTTCTTC.

The chain joins TRBV30 to TRBJ2-1; 8 nucleotides align to TRBD2. The V and J ends lost 4 bases and 8 bases, in that order; junction bases with no gene match: 13. CDR1 is GTSNPN, CDR2 SVGIG, per germline (reference sequence). The length of the CDR3 is 15 residues. The DNA for the CDR3 is TGTGCCTGGACGGTGCGGGGGGCCTGGGGGGATGAGCAGTTCTTC. This codes for CAWTVRGAWGDEQFF.

The chain has TRBV28 and TRBJ2-7; D gene ambiguous. CDR1 and CDR2 (germline): MDHEN, SYDVKM. V was cut by 5 bases and J by 2 bases, with 19 bases left in between. The CDR3 is 16 amino acids. The CDR3 DNA follows: TGTGCCAGCAGTCCGACGGACCTTTTCGCGGCCTACGAGCAGTACTTC. Its translation is CASSPTDLFAAYEQYF.

This clone has just one count. The chain employs TRBV6-5 and TRBJ1-5; 7 bases map to TRBD1. V lost 6 bases to trimming and J lost 7 bases; unmatched junction nucleotides: 9. CDR3 length: 14 residues. The germline gives CDR1 MNHEY, CDR2 SVGAGI. This chain's CDR3 is CASSLTGMGQPQHF. DNA for the CDR3: TGTGCCAGCAGCCTGACAGGGATGGGACAGCCCCAGCATTTT.

This clone appeared once. CDR3 bases: TGTGTCTCGGGCAGGCGGCCATCTAATTCACCCCTCCACTTT. Translating gives CVSGRRPSNSPLHF. The V gene is TRBV6-5, the J gene TRBJ1-6; no definite D call. The CDR3 is 14 amino acids. The germline gives CDR1 MNHEY, CDR2 SVGAGI.

The chain carries TRBV27 and TRBJ2-7; the D is unclear. The CDR3 totals 13 residues. With 4 bases removed from V and 3 bases from J, the gap between germline ends came to 10 bases. Germline-derived CDR1 and CDR2 are MNHEY and SMNVEV (reference sequence). The CDR3 nucleotides are TGTGCCAGCAGTTCCGATCCCTTCTACGAGCAGTACTTC. The encoded protein is CASSSDPFYEQYF.

The V call is TRBV7-9, the J call TRBJ2-4, with D hard to call. The germline V gene encodes CDR1 SEHNR and CDR2 FQNEAQ (reference sequence). Between the trimmed V and J ends, which lost 5 bases and 4 bases, there was a span of 21 bases. The CDR3 is made up of 17 amino acids. CDR3 coding DNA: TGTGCCAGCAGCCCAAACGCTAGTTTAGGTACGAAAAACATTCAGTACTTC. Its protein product is CASSPNASLGTKNIQYF. Filled out from reference TRBV7-9 and TRBJ2-4, the complete variable domain reads DTGVSQNPRHKITKRGQNVTFRCDPISEHNRLYWYRQTLGQGPEFLTYFQNEAQLEKSRLLSDRFSAERPKGSFSTLEIQRTEQGDSAMYLCASSPNASLGTKNIQYFGAGTRLSVL.

The V and J genes are TRBV15 and TRBJ2-1; TRBD2 matches at 7 bases. The J segment lost 3 bases and the V segment lost 4 bases, leaving 9 bases of the junction unmatched. The germline V gene has CDR1 LNHNV and CDR2 YYDKDF (reference sequence). The CDR3 extends over 16 amino acids. The CDR3 sequence is CATSKDLAALYNEQFF. Here the CDR3 DNA reads TGTGCCACCAGCAAGGACCTAGCGGCCCTCTACAATGAGCAGTTCTTC. Looking up the rest from reference TRBV15 and TRBJ2-1 gives the full variable domain: DAMVIQNPRYQVTQFGKPVTLSCSQTLNHNVMYWYQQKSSQAPKLLFHYYDKDFNNEADTPDNFQSRRPNTSFCFLDIRSPGLGDTAMYLCATSKDLAALYNEQFFGPGTRLTVL.

This clone was picked up a small number of times. The rearrangement uses TRBV14 and TRBJ1-1, with D uncertain. The germline CDR1 and CDR2 sequences are SGHDN and FVKESK. CDR3 length equals 13 residues. V was trimmed by 2 bases and J by 2 bases, leaving 6 bases between them. Here the CDR3 reads CASSQLLNTEAFF. The CDR3 nucleotides are TGTGCCAGCAGCCAACTCCTAAACACTGAAGCTTTCTTT.

This chain uses TRBV27 with TRBJ2-1; D not certain. Trimming left V 5 bases short and J 1 base short, with 9 bases between. CDR1 and CDR2 (germline): MNHEY, SMNVEV (reference sequence). The CDR3 has 14 amino acids. The CDR3 region is CASSGQTSYNEQFF. CDR3 bases: TGTGCCAGCAGTGGTCAGACATCCTACAATGAGCAGTTCTTC.

The rearrangement uses TRBV7-6 and TRBJ2-5; 7 bases agree with TRBD1. V was pared by 5 bases and J by 5 bases, with 8 bases of the junction left unmatched. The CDR3 consists of 14 residues. Looked up from germline, CDR1 is SGHVS and CDR2 is FNYEAQ. The CDR3 DNA reads as TGTGCCAGCAGCATTGGGACAGTAACCGAGACCCAGTACTTC. Protein product: CASSIGTVTETQYF.

The chain combines TRBV6-5 with TRBJ1-1; possibly TRBD1 for D (6 bases). The CDR3 contains 14 residues. The germline gives CDR1 MNHEY, CDR2 SVGAGI. V was clipped by 6 bases and J by 4 bases, with 15 bases between them. CDR3 bases: TGTGCCAGCAGACCCACAGGGCAGAGCACTGAAGCTTTCTTT. The encoded protein is CASRPTGQSTEAFF.

As DNA, the CDR3 is TGTGCCAGCAGTGAAGCGCTCCCCCACTACGAGCAGTACTTC. It translates to CASSEALPHYEQYF. The rearrangement uses TRBV2 and TRBJ2-7; no clear D. The V end lost 0 bases, the J end lost 3 bases, and 9 bases lay between the germline ends. The CDR3 is made up of 14 amino acids. Germline V gene data show CDR1 as SNHLY and CDR2 as FYNNEI.

CDR3 nucleotides: TGTGCCAGCAGCCCCCTAGCGGGGGGGGCGATGAACACCGGGGAGCTGTTTTTT. Encoded protein: CASSPLAGGAMNTGELFF. The chain recombines TRBV5-4 with TRBJ2-2; 12 bases fit TRBD2. The J segment lost 1 base and the V segment lost 4 bases, leaving 8 bases of the junction unmatched. CDR1 and CDR2 (germline): SGHNT, YYREEE (reference sequence). CDR3 length: 18 amino acids. Together with reference TRBV5-4 and TRBJ2-2, the CDR3 gives the full variable domain: ETGVTQSPTHLIKTRGQQVTLRCSSQSGHNTVSWYQQALGQGPQFIFQYYREEENGRGNFPPRFSGLQFPNYSSELNVNALELDDSALYLCASSPLAGGAMNTGELFFGEGSRLTVL.

This chain connects TRBV7-9 to TRBJ2-7; 8 bases map to TRBD1. The CDR3 runs to 15 residues. The trim removed 5 bases at V and 3 bases at J, leaving 9 bases unmatched. CDR1 is SEHNR, CDR2 FQNEAQ, per germline (reference sequence). DNA of the CDR3: TGTGCCAGCAGCCCCCCGGACAGGGTAGGCTACGAGCAGTACTTC. It is translated as CASSPPDRVGYEQYF.

This clone has a single count. The chain recombines TRBV11-2 with TRBJ1-2; 8 bases agree with TRBD1. Germline V gene lookup returns CDR1 SGHAT and CDR2 FQNNGV. This CDR3 comprises 13 residues. Unmatched junction bases numbered 6, after V lost 5 bases and J lost 7 bases. The DNA for the CDR3 is TGTGCCAGCAGCGAAGGACAGGGCGGTGGCTACACCTTC. This translates into CASSEGQGGGYTF.

V gene TRBV25-1 combines with J gene TRBJ1-2; a possible D gene is TRBD1 (6 bases). Trimming stripped 2 bases from V and 0 bases from J, with 19 bases between. Germline lookup yields CDR1 MGHDK and CDR2 SYGVNS. The CDR3 runs 18 residues. CDR3: CASSEGSGGAGANYGYTF. The CDR3 DNA reads TGTGCCAGCAGTGAAGGGAGTGGTGGGGCAGGGGCTAACTATGGCTACACCTTC.

The chain has TRBV5-1 and TRBJ2-1; 8 nucleotides agree with TRBD2. The germline CDR1 and CDR2 sequences are SGHRS and YFSETQ. This CDR3 comprises 13 residues. Trimming cost V 3 bases and J 10 bases; bases outside gene matches: 6. CDR3: CASSSTSSGEQFF. DNA for the CDR3: TGCGCCAGCAGCTCCACCTCTAGCGGGGAGCAGTTCTTC.

J is TRBJ1-1 and V is TRBV9; D gene unclear. Germline CDR1 is SGDLS and CDR2 is YYNGEE. V was trimmed by 5 bases and J by 1 base, leaving 6 bases between them. This CDR3 spans 12 amino acids. CDR3 in DNA: TGTGCCAGCAGTGGCGGGAACACTGAAGCTTTCTTT. Translating gives CASSGGNTEAFF.

This clone was observed once. The chain joins TRBV7-8 to TRBJ2-7, with D perhaps given as TRBD1 or TRBD2 (5 bases each). CDR3 length: 15 amino acids. Germline V gene data show CDR1 as SGHVS and CDR2 as FQNEAQ. The germline V and J ends were trimmed by 5 bases and 0 bases, with 14 bases remaining between them. CDR3 loop: CASSDRGPYSYEQYF. For the CDR3, the DNA is TGTGCCAGCAGCGACAGAGGGCCCTACTCCTACGAGCAGTACTTC.

This clone has a handful of counts. The chain combines TRBV6-6 with TRBJ2-2; 12 positions agree with TRBD2. CDR1 and CDR2 from the germline V gene are MNHNY and SVGAGI (reference sequence). Unmatched junction bases numbered 7, after V lost 6 bases and J lost 5 bases. The CDR3 is made up of 16 amino acids. The CDR3 protein is CASSSLAGGITGELFF. CDR3 coding DNA: TGTGCCAGCAGCTCTCTAGCGGGGGGGATTACCGGGGAGCTGTTTTTT.

The count of this clone is one. DNA of the CDR3: TGCGCCAGCAGCTCCCATCCAGATTCCACCGGGGAGCTGTTTTTT. It encodes CASSSHPDSTGELFF. The chain combines TRBV5-1 with TRBJ2-2, with D uncertain. The CDR3 covers 15 residues. Deletions cut 3 bases from V and 4 bases from J, with 13 bases between. Germline values: CDR1 SGHRS, CDR2 YFSETQ. The whole variable domain, remainder taken from reference TRBV5-1 and TRBJ2-2, is KAGVTQTPRYLIKTRGQQVTLSCSPISGHRSVSWYQQTPGQGLQFLFEYFSETQRNKGNFPGRFSGRQFSNSRSEMNVSTLELGDSALYLCASSSHPDSTGELFFGEGSRLTVL.

In this sample, this clone turned up once. The V call is TRBV2, the J call TRBJ2-1; maybe TRBD1 (5 bases). Germline CDR1 SNHLY, CDR2 FYNNEI. V was shortened by 2 bases and J by 0 bases, with 8 bases between the two germline ends. The CDR3 is 15 residues long. The CDR3 is CASSEWGLSYNEQFF. The CDR3 DNA sequence: TGTGCCAGCAGTGAATGGGGCCTCTCCTACAATGAGCAGTTCTTC. The full variable domain, rest sourced from reference TRBV2 and TRBJ2-1, is EPEVTQTPSHQVTQMGQEVILRCVPISNHLYFYWYRQILGQKVEFLVSFYNNEISEKSEIFDDQFSVERPDGSNFTLKIRSTKLEDSAMYFCASSEWGLSYNEQFFGPGTRLTVL.

The chain uses TRBV28 and TRBJ2-7, with TRBD1 identical over 8 bases. Trimming removed 3 bases from V and 7 bases from J; junction bases left unmatched: 11. CDR3 size: 15 residues. Germline V lookup: CDR1 MDHEN, CDR2 SYDVKM. In nucleotides, the CDR3 is TGTGCCAGCAGTTTCCGCCTCGACAGGGGTGGGGAGCAGTACTTC. Protein sequence: CASSFRLDRGGEQYF.

This clone was recorded only once. The genes are TRBV2 and TRBJ2-5; 10 nucleotides line up with TRBD1. With 7 bases clipped from V and 7 bases from J, the junction kept 12 bases outside the gene matches. CDR3 length: 15 amino acids. The V gene's germline CDR1 is SNHLY and CDR2 FYNNEI. CDR3 loop: CASTDRGRALGTQYF. The CDR3 bases are TGTGCCAGCACGGACAGGGGGAGGGCCCTGGGGACCCAGTACTTC.

V gene TRBV5-1 combines with J gene TRBJ1-1; 7 bases agree with TRBD1. After removal of 4 bases from V and 10 bases from J, the junction contained 7 bases not matched to a gene. This CDR3 region has 12 residues. Germline CDR1 is SGHRS and CDR2 is YFSETQ. The CDR3 here is CASSPQGVGAFF. In nucleotides, the CDR3 is TGCGCCAGCAGCCCCCAGGGGGTAGGAGCTTTCTTT.

V is TRBV19 and J is TRBJ2-5; possible D gene TRBD1, 5 bases. The CDR3 covers 12 residues. Per the germline V gene, CDR1 is LNHDA and CDR2 is SQIVND (reference sequence). V was shortened by 6 bases and J by 5 bases, with 10 bases between the two germline ends. DNA for the CDR3: TGTGCCAGTAGAAAGGGGCCGGAGACCCAGTACTTC. Amino acids: CASRKGPETQYF. The variable domain in full, completed from reference TRBV19 and TRBJ2-5, reads DGGITQSPKYLFRKEGQNVTLSCEQNLNHDAMYWYRQDPGQGLRLIYYSQIVNDFQKGDIAEGYSVSREKKESFPLTVTSAQKNPTAFYLCASRKGPETQYFGPGTRLLVL.

The chain employs TRBV5-6 and TRBJ2-1, with no clear D. The CDR3 is made up of 13 amino acids. Germline V gives CDR1 SGHDT, CDR2 YYEEEE. Trimming pared 0 bases from V and 8 bases from J, leaving 9 bases between. CDR3 in amino acids: CASSLVGTDEQFF. The DNA of the CDR3 is TGTGCCAGCAGCTTGGTGGGTACGGATGAGCAGTTCTTC.

The chain employs TRBV27 and TRBJ1-1; TRBD1 matches 8 bases. CDR3 length equals 16 residues. Germline CDR1 reads MNHEY; CDR2 reads SMNVEV (reference sequence). V shed 0 bases, J shed 4 bases, and the junction held 7 bases outside the gene matches. CDR3 amino acids: CASSLSNQGAGTEAFF. The CDR3 DNA reads as TGTGCCAGCAGTTTATCGAATCAGGGGGCAGGCACTGAAGCTTTCTTT.

The chain is built from TRBV4-3 and TRBJ1-2; possibly TRBD1 for D (5 bases). CDR3 length: 16 amino acids. Between the trimmed V and J ends, which lost 4 bases and 3 bases, there was a span of 18 bases. CDR1 is LGHNA, CDR2 YSLEER, per germline. CDR3 in amino acids: CASSRRESPIDYGYTF. CDR3 nucleotide sequence: TGCGCCAGCAGCCGCAGGGAATCCCCTATCGACTATGGCTACACCTTC.

CDR3 sequence (DNA): TGCGCCAGCAGTGATATCTGGCGGGAGGCCCGGTCCGGGGAGCTGTTTTTT. This sequence encodes CASSDIWREARSGELFF. The gene calls are TRBV10-2 and TRBJ2-2; 8 nucleotides align to TRBD2. This CDR3 spans 17 amino acids. Germline CDR1 is WSHSY and CDR2 is SAAADI. V shed 3 bases, J shed 6 bases, and the junction held 12 bases outside the gene matches.